The present T cell receptor (beta chain) was sequenced within a study of T cells in Graves' hyperthyroidism and ophthalmopathy. This clonotype was counted many times. Amplification targeted TCR beta CDR3 regions from RNA transcripts. With the HTBI primer set, the TCR CDR3 went through a first round of RT-PCR. TCRdb reprocessed the multiplex PCR reads via MiXCR and lists one record per CDR3 protein. This sample has 500,000 to 750,000 distinct CDR3 sequences, with 14% found just once. This receptor was taken from a woman aged 18-29 years with Graves' ophthalmopathy. The material sequenced was blood.

The CDR3 DNA reads as TGCAGTGCTAGAGTGGGGGGGGTAAAGACTGAAGCTTTCTTT. Residues: CSARVGGVKTEAFF. V gene TRBV20-1 combines with J gene TRBJ1-1; a possible D gene is TRBD1 (5 bases). The germline CDR1 and CDR2 sequences are DFQATT and SNEGSKA (reference sequence). Trimming left V 1 base short and J 5 bases short, with 14 bases between. This CDR3 has 14 amino acids.